The rows below give T cell receptor beta chains drawn from one sample of a study of CD8 T cells in Susac syndrome. A single record per CDR3 protein comes from TCRdb applying MiXCR to the immunoSEQ multiplex PCR reads. The table shows around 200,000 distinct CDR3 sequences, with approximately 94% occurring only once. Sequences were obtained from CD4+ T cells from PBMCs. Receptors were obtained from a human donor with Susac syndrome. The CDR3 runs from the conserved cysteine through the conserved F or W.

j_call v_call cdr3_aa
TRBJ2-5 TRBV6-2/TRBV6-3 CASSPSLAGRETQYF
TRBJ1-5 TRBV6-6 CASKEGRNQPQHF
TRBJ1-1 TRBV20-1 CSARGWGAFF
TRBJ2-7 TRBV2 CASSSTGTYEQYF
TRBJ1-5 TRBV19 CAIGQRGNQPQHF
TRBJ2-7 TRBV5-1 CASSRDTVSYEQYF
TRBJ1-6 TRBV15 CATSRDNSEDSPLHF
TRBJ2-7 TRBV29-1 CSVVRASEQYF
TRBJ2-7 TRBV20-1 CSATPLPSPHHGEQYF
TRBJ1-5 TRBV9 CASSVGPGTVQNQPQHF
TRBJ2-5 TRBV29-1 CSGTGTEKETQYF
TRBJ2-1 TRBV24-1 CATSDFGGRDEQFF
TRBJ2-1 TRBV5-1 CASTPRGQLNDEQFF
TRBJ1-2 TRBV7-9 CASSNTNYGYTF
TRBJ1-4 TRBV12-3/TRBV12-4 CASSLSLGGKLFF